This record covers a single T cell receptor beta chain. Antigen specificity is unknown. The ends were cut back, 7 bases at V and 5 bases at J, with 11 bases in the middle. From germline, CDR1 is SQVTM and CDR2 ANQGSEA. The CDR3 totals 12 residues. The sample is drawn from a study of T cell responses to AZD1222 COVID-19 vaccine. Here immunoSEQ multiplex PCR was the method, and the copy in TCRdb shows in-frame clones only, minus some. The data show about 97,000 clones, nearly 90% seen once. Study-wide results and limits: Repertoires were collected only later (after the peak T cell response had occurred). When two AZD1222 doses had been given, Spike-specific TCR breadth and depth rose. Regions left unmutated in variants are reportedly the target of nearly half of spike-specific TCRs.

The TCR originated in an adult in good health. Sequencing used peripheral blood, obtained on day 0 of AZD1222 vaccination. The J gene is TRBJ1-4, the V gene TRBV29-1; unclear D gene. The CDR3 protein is CSGRAFNEKLFF. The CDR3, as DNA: TGCAGCGGGAGGGCCTTCAATGAAAAACTGTTTTTT. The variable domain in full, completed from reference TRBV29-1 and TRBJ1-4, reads SAVISQKPSRDICQRGTSLTIQCQVDSQVTMMFWYRQQPGQSLTLIATANQGSEATYESGFVIDKFPISRPNLTFSTLTVSNMSPEDSSIYLCSGRAFNEKLFFGSGTQLSVL.